This T cell receptor beta chain was sequenced in a study of siplizumab effects on memory and regulatory T cells. Measured with immunoSEQ multiplex PCR; TCRdb has only the in-frame clones, and not every one. The sample includes approximately 100,000 clones, about 91% of them seen just once. Germline CDR1 and CDR2: LNHDA and SQIVND (reference sequence). This CDR3 contains 16 residues. The sequence came from a human donor in good health. Some clones in this sample may be carry-over from other donors' samples. The chain carries TRBV19 and TRBJ2-5; TRBD1 aligns across 8 bases. The J call may be wrong; the DNA end is better matched by TRBJ2-7. The specimen sequenced was CD4+ T cells sorted from blood. In DNA, the CDR3 is TGTGCCAGTAGTACCTCAGGGGGCAACGGCCCCTACGAGCAGTACTTC. Its translation: CASSTSGGNGPYEQYF.